These 13 T cell receptor beta chains share one sample of origin, sequenced in a study of CD8 T cells in Susac syndrome (dated by TCRdb to about 2019). Receptor amplification or capture employed the immunoSEQ multiplex PCR assay. RNA was extracted with the RNeasy kit and about 0.45 to 1 ug was reverse transcribed using random hexamers. Clones were called with MiXCR by TCRdb after fastp trimmed the public reads at Q25, and only in-frame beta chains were retained. Rows are combined by CDR3 protein, so each entry shows the most common genes and DNA. This sample is represented by roughly 140,000 distinct CDR3 sequences; approximately 93% of them were singletons. Together, the top ten hold 0.2% to 0.25% of the sample. Sequenced sample: CD8+ T cells from PBMCs. The receptors originated from a human donor with multiple sclerosis.

J is TRBJ2-7 and V is TRBV15; possibly TRBD1 or TRBD2 for D (6 bases each). CDR1 LNHNV and CDR2 YYDKDF come from the germline V gene (reference sequence). The CDR3 is made up of 16 amino acids. The V gene lost 3 bases and the J gene lost 2 bases, with 17 bases spanning the gap. This chain's CDR3 is CATSRRRGTQPYEQYF. The CDR3, as DNA: TGTGCCACCAGCAGGCGCCGCGGGACACAACCCTACGAGCAGTACTTC. Full variable domain (rest looked up from reference TRBV15 and TRBJ2-7): DAMVIQNPRYQVTQFGKPVTLSCSQTLNHNVMYWYQQKSSQAPKLLFHYYDKDFNNEADTPDNFQSRRPNTSFCFLDIRSPGLGDTAMYLCATSRRRGTQPYEQYFGPGTRLTVT.

The chain couples TRBV9 to TRBJ2-1; TRBD1 might be the D (6 bases). Trimming removed 0 bases from V and 7 bases from J, with 14 bases in between. The CDR3 has 15 amino acids. Germline CDR1 and CDR2: SGDLS and YYNGEE. The CDR3 region has the DNA TGTGCCAGCAGCGTAGAAGGACAGACACTTAATGAGCAGTTCTTC. Amino acid sequence: CASSVEGQTLNEQFF.

This sequence joins TRBV29-1 and TRBJ1-2; TRBD1 matches at 9 bases. From germline, CDR1 is SQVTM and CDR2 ANQGSEA. This CDR3 comprises 14 residues. The V segment lost 6 bases and the J segment 8 bases; nucleotides outside the gene matches: 13. CDR3 DNA: TGCAGCGTCCCACCGACAGGGGGATTGAGAGGCTACACCTTC. Its protein is CSVPPTGGLRGYTF.

The chain recombines TRBV20-1 with TRBJ1-1; D is possibly TRBD1 (5 bases). The CDR3 consists of 15 residues. Trimming left V 5 bases short and J 0 bases short, with 16 bases between. Germline CDR1 is DFQATT and CDR2 is SNEGSKA (reference sequence). The DNA of the CDR3 is TGCAGTGCTCTCCCCAGGGACCTCCTGAACACTGAAGCTTTCTTT. Translation gives CSALPRDLLNTEAFF.

To note about this clonotype: An end of the junction differs from the germline gene, which may be a read error. J is TRBJ2-1 and V is TRBV5-6, with D possibly being TRBD1 (6 bases). Germline-derived CDR1 and CDR2 are SGHDT and YYEEEE. The CDR3 extends over 11 amino acids. Here the CDR3 DNA reads TGTGCCAGCAGCTTGGGTGGGCAGGGGTGCTTC. Protein product: CASSLGGQGCF.

The CDR3 here is CASIFRQGSTDTQYF. DNA of the CDR3: TGTGCCAGCATCTTTCGACAGGGGAGCACAGATACGCAGTATTTT. The chain is built from TRBV12-3 or TRBV12-4 and TRBJ2-3, with 8 bases that match TRBD1. This CDR3 comprises 15 residues. Trimming took 7 bases from V and 0 from J; bases not matched to a gene: 6.

The chain links TRBV20-1 to TRBJ1-5; D remains ambiguous. Germline-derived CDR1 and CDR2 are DFQATT and SNEGSKA (reference sequence). Trimming took 0 bases from V and 2 from J, leaving 5 bases between them. This CDR3 spans 13 amino acids. The CDR3, as DNA: TGCAGTGCTAGAGAGCCCGGCAATCAGCCCCAGCATTTT. The encoded protein is CSAREPGNQPQHF.

The V call is TRBV3-1, the J call TRBJ1-4, with D perhaps matching TRBD1 (5 bases). The CDR3 loop spans 14 amino acids. Deletions cut 4 bases from V and 8 bases from J, with 14 bases between. The germline CDR1 and CDR2 sequences are LGHDT and YNNKEL (reference sequence). For the CDR3, the DNA is TGTGCCAGCAGCCCTCGGGGGGGAGGAGAAAAACTGTTTTTT. Its protein is CASSPRGGGEKLFF.

The rearrangement joins TRBV6-5 to TRBJ2-3, with a weak D call TRBD1 (6 bases). The CDR3 loop spans 15 amino acids. CDR1 and CDR2 (germline): MNHEY, SVGAGI. V was shortened by 2 bases and J by 3 bases, with 12 bases between the two germline ends. CDR3 coding DNA: TGTGCCAGCAGTTACCTCAGGGGTGGTACAGATACGCAGTATTTT. The encoded protein is CASSYLRGGTDTQYF.

This chain uses TRBV12-5 with TRBJ2-5; D may be TRBD1 or TRBD2 (7 bases each). The CDR3 loop spans 14 amino acids. Looked up from germline, CDR1 is LGHNT and CDR2 is FRNRAP. V lost 7 bases, J lost 3 bases, and 15 bases lay in between. The DNA of the CDR3 is TGTGCTAGTGTGAGCGGGACAGAGAAAGAGACCCAGTACTTC. Protein: CASVSGTEKETQYF.

The V call is TRBV9, the J call TRBJ2-1, with TRBD1 identical over 11 bases. This CDR3 contains 16 residues. Germline V gene sequence: CDR1 SGDLS, CDR2 YYNGEE. Trimming at V came to 3 bases and at J to 4 bases, leaving 6 bases not matched to a gene. CDR3 region: CASSGSGTGGYNEQFF. The CDR3 DNA sequence: TGTGCCAGCAGCGGCTCCGGGACAGGGGGATACAATGAGCAGTTCTTC.

This chain joins TRBV3-1 and TRBJ1-2, with D possibly TRBD1 on 5 matching bases. Germline V gene sequence: CDR1 LGHDT, CDR2 YNNKEL (reference sequence). The V and J ends lost 0 bases and 2 bases respectively, with 10 bases between them. This CDR3 contains 15 residues. CDR3: CASSQDGGKNYGYTF. CDR3 nucleotides: TGTGCCAGCAGCCAAGATGGGGGTAAGAACTATGGCTACACCTTC. Full variable domain (missing parts from reference TRBV3-1 and TRBJ1-2): DTAVSQTPKYLVTQMGNDKSIKCEQNLGHDTMYWYKQDSKKFLKIMFSYNNKELIINETVPNRFSPKSPDKAHLNLHINSLELGDSAVYFCASSQDGGKNYGYTFGSGTRLTVV.

V and J are TRBV7-9 and TRBJ2-1; a possible D gene is TRBD2 (5 bases). CDR1 is SEHNR, CDR2 FQNEAQ, per germline (reference sequence). The CDR3 length is 12 residues. The germline V and J ends were trimmed by 3 bases and 8 bases, with 8 bases remaining between them. The DNA for the CDR3 is TGTGCCAGCAGCTTTAAGAGGGATGAGCAGTTCTTC. Translating gives CASSFKRDEQFF. The entire variable domain, with the rest obtained from reference TRBV7-9 and TRBJ2-1, is as follows: DTGVSQNPRHKITKRGQNVTFRCDPISEHNRLYWYRQTLGQGPEFLTYFQNEAQLEKSRLLSDRFSAERPKGSFSTLEIQRTEQGDSAMYLCASSFKRDEQFFGPGTRLTVL.